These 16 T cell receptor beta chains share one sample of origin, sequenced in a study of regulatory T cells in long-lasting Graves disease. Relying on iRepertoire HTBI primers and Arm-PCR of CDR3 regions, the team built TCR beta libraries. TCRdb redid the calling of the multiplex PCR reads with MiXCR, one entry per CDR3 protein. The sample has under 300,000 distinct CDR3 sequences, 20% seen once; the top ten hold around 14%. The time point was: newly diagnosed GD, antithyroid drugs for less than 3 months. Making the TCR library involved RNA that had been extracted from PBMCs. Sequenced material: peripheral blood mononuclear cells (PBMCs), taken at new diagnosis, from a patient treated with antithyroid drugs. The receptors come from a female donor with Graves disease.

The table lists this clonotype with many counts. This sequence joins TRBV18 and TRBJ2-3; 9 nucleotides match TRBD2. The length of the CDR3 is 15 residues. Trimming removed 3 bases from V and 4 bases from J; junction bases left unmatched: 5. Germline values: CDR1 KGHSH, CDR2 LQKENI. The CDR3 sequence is CASSPGLAPPDTQYF. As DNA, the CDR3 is TGTGCCAGCTCACCGGGACTAGCTCCGCCAGATACGCAGTATTTT.

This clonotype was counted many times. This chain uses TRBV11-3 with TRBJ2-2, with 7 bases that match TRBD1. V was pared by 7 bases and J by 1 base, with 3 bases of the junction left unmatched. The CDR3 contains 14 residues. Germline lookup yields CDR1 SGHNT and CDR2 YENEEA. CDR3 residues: CASTRTGNTGELFF. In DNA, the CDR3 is TGTGCCAGCACCCGGACAGGGAACACCGGGGAGCTGTTTTTT.

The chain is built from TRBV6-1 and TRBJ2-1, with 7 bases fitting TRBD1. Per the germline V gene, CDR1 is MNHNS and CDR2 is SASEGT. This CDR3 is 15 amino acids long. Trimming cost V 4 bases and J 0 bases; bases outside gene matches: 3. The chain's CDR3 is CASSADRSSYNEQFF. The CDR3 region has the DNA TGTGCCAGCAGTGCGGACAGGAGCTCCTACAATGAGCAGTTCTTC.

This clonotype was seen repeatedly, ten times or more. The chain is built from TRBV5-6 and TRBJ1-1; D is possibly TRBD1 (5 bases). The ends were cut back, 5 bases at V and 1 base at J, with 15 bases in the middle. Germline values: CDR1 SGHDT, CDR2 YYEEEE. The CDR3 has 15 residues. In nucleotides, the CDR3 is TGTGCCAGCAGTAACCTGGGGGAGGCGAACACTGAAGCTTTCTTT. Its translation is CASSNLGEANTEAFF. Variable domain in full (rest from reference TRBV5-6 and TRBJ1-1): DAGVTQSPTHLIKTRGQQVTLRCSPKSGHDTVSWYQQALGQGPQFIFQYYEEEERQRGNFPDRFSGHQFPNYSSELNVNALLLGDSALYLCASSNLGEANTEAFFGQGTRLTVV.

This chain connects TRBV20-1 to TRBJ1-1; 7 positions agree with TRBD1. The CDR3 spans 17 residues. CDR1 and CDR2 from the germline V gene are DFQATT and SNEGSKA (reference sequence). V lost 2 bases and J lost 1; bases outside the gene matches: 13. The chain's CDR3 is CSARQYEGGAGNTEAFF. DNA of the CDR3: TGCAGTGCTAGACAATACGAAGGGGGCGCCGGGAACACTGAAGCTTTCTTT.

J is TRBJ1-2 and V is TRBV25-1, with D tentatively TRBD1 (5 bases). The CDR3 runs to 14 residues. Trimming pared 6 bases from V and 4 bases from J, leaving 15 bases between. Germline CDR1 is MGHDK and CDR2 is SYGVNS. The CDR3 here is CASSSRGYGYGYTF. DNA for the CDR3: TGTGCCAGCAGCAGTAGGGGATATGGCTATGGCTACACCTTC.

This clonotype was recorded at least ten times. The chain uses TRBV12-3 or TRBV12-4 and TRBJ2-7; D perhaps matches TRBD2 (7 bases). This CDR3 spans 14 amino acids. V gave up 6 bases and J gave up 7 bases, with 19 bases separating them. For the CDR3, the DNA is TGTGCCAGCAGCCCCCCCCGGGGGGCCGGGGAGCAGTACTTC. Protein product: CASSPPRGAGEQYF.

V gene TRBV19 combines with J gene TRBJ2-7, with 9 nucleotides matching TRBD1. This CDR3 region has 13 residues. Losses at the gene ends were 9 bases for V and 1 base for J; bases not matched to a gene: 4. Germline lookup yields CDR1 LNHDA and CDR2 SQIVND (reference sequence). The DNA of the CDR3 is TGTGCCAGCCGACAGGGGGAATCCTACGAGCAGTACTTC. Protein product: CASRQGESYEQYF.

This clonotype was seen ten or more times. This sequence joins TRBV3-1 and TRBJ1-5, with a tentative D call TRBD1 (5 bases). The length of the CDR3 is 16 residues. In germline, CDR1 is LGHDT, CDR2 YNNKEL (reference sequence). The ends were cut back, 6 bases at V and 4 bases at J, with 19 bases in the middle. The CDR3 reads CASSLFSEGMNQPQHF. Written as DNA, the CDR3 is TGTGCCAGCAGTCTCTTTAGCGAGGGGATGAATCAGCCCCAGCATTTT.

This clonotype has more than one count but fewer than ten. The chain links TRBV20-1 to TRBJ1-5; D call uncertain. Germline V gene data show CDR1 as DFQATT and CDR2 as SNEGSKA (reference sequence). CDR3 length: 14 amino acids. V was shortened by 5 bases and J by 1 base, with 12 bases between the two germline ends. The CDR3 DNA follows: TGCAGTGCTTTTGGAGGAGTAAGCAATCAGCCCCAGCATTTT. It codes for CSAFGGVSNQPQHF.

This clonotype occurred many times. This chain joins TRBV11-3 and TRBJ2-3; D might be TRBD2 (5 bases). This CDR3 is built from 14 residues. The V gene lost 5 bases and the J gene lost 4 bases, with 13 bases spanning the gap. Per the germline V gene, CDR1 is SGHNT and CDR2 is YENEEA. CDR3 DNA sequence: TGTGCCAGCAGCCCCTCGGGGTTTGCAGATACGCAGTATTTT. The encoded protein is CASSPSGFADTQYF. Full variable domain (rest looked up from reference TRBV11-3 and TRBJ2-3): EAGVVQSPRYKIIEKKQPVAFWCNPISGHNTLYWYLQNLGQGPELLIRYENEEAVDDSQLPKDRFSAERLKGVDSTLKIQPAELGDSAVYLCASSPSGFADTQYFGPGTRLTVL.

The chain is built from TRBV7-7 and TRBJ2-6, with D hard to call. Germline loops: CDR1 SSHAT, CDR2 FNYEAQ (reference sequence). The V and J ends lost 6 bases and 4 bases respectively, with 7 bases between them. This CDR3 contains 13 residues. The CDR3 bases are TGTGCCAGCAGTCCCGGGGGGGCCAACGTCCTGACTTTC. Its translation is CASSPGGANVLTF.

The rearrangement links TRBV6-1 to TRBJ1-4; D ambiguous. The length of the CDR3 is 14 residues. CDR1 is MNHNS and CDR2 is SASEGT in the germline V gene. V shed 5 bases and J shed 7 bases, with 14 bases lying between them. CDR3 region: CASSPEVLGEKLFF. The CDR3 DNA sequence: TGTGCCAGCAGTCCCGAAGTGCTGGGTGAAAAACTGTTTTTT.

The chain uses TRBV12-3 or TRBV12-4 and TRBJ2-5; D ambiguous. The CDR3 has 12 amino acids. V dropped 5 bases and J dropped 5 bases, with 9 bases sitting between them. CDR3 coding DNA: TGTGCCAGCAGTCTTCGTCTGGAGACCCAGTACTTC. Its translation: CASSLRLETQYF.

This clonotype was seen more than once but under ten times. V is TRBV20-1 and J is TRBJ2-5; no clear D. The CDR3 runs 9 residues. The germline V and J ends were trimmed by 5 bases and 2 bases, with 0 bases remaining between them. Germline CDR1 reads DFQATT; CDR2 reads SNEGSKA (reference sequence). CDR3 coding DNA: TGCAGTGCTCAAGAGACCCAGTACTTC. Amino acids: CSAQETQYF.

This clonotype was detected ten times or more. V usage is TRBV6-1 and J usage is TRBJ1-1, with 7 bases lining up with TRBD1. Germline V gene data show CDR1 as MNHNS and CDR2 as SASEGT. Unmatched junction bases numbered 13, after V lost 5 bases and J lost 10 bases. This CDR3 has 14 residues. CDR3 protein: CASSPQPGQSRAFF. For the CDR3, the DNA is TGTGCCAGCAGTCCACAACCGGGACAGTCGCGAGCTTTCTTT.